This TCR beta chain derives from a study of shared clonotypes between healthy human individuals. Assay used: immunoSEQ multiplex PCR; TCRdb lists only in-frame clones, some missing. This sample carries some 1 million clones, about three quarters of them seen once, and the ten largest clones take 1.4%. The CDR3 runs 14 residues. Trimming at V came to 4 bases and at J to 4 bases, leaving 6 bases not matched to a gene. Germline V gene sequence: CDR1 MDHEN, CDR2 SYDVKM. Sequencing used memory CD4+ T cells sorted from blood. The subset denotes: CD45RA-negative fraction. The chain joins TRBV28 to TRBJ1-1; 7 positions match TRBD1. The TCR comes from a man younger than 35 in good health. CDR3 sequence: CASSSVQGSTEAFF. The CDR3 nucleotides are TGTGCCAGCAGTTCTGTACAGGGGAGCACTGAAGCTTTCTTT. Drawing the rest from reference TRBV28 and TRBJ1-1, the complete variable domain is DVKVTQSSRYLVKRTGEKVFLECVQDMDHENMFWYRQDPGLGLRLIYFSYDVKMKEKGDIPEGYSVSREKKERFSLILESASTNQTSMYLCASSSVQGSTEAFFGQGTRLTVV.